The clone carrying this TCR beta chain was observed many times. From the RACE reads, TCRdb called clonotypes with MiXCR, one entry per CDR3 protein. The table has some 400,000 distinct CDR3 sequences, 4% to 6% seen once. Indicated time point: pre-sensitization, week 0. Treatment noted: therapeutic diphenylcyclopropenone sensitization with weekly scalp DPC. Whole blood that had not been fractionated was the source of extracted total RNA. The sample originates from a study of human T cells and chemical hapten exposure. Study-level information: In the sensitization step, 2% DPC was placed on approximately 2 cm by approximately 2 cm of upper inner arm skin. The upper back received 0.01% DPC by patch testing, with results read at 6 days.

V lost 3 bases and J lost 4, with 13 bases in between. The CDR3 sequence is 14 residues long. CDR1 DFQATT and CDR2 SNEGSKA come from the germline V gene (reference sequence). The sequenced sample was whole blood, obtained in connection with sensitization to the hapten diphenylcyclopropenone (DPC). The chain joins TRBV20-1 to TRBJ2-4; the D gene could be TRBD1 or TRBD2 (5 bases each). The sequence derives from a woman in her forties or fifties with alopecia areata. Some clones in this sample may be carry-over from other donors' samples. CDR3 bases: TGCAGTGCTAGTCGGGGACCGAAGAAAAACATTCAGTACTTC. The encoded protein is CSASRGPKKNIQYF.